Shown below are 15 T cell receptor beta chains from a single sample sequenced in a study of CD8+ T cells in alopecia areata. Reverse transcription of extracted RNA yielded cDNA, which provided the sequencing template. The method was immunoSEQ multiplex PCR; TCRdb's version includes in-frame clones alone and lacks a portion of them. Among 170,000 or so clones listed, 53% were seen once. The treatment is: oral pan-JAK inhibitor, 5-10 mg twice daily. Specimen: CD8+ T cells sorted from blood, collected at week 24, from a patient treated with tofacitinib. These receptors were obtained from a human donor with alopecia areata.

CDR3 sequence reads: CASSLKGGGHYNEQFF. The CDR3 DNA sequence: TGTGCCAGCAGCTTAAAAGGCGGGGGGCACTACAATGAGCAGTTCTTC. This chain joins TRBV7-3 and TRBJ2-1; 8 positions match TRBD2. CDR1 and CDR2 (germline): SGHTA, FQGTGA. V trimming: 1 base; J trimming: 3 bases; junction bases outside the gene matches: 5. The CDR3 consists of 16 residues.

V is TRBV30 and J is TRBJ1-1; 8 positions match TRBD1. CDR3 length equals 13 residues. Per the germline V gene, CDR1 is GTSNPN and CDR2 is SVGIG (reference sequence). The V gene end was trimmed by 2 bases and the J gene end by 4 bases; junction bases not matched to a gene: 3. CDR3 coding DNA: TGTGCCTGGAGTACAGGGGGAGGCACTGAAGCTTTCTTT. Its translation is CAWSTGGGTEAFF.

The chain is built from TRBV5-6 and TRBJ2-1; D not resolved. Trimming took off 4 bases at V and 2 bases at J, with 7 bases between the two ends. The CDR3 length is 13 residues. Germline V gene sequence: CDR1 SGHDT, CDR2 YYEEEE. CDR3 DNA sequence: TGTGCCAGCAGCGACATAACCTACAATGAGCAGTTCTTC. This translates into CASSDITYNEQFF.

Note on this clone: The same CDR3 is also encoded by other DNA sequences in this sample. V gene TRBV19 combines with J gene TRBJ1-1, with D hard to call. V lost 3 bases, J lost 1 base, and 6 bases lay in between. The CDR3 totals 13 residues. Germline lookup yields CDR1 LNHDA and CDR2 SQIVND (reference sequence). This CDR3 is CASSIGGNTEAFF. The CDR3 nucleotides read TGTGCCAGTAGTATTGGTGGGAACACTGAAGCTTTCTTT.

The chain joins TRBV14 to TRBJ2-7; TRBD1 matches 8 bases. This CDR3 comprises 16 residues. J lost 0 bases, V lost 4 bases, and 8 bases had no gene match. Germline CDR1 and CDR2: SGHDN and FVKESK. In DNA form, the CDR3 reads TGTGCCAGCAGCCTTGGACAGGGTAGAAGCTCCTACGAGCAGTACTTC. Residues: CASSLGQGRSSYEQYF.

The V gene is TRBV9, the J gene TRBJ2-7, with a possible D match to TRBD1 (6 bases). V shed 2 bases and J shed 4 bases, with 13 bases lying between them. Per germline, CDR1 SGDLS and CDR2 YYNGEE. The CDR3 has 14 amino acids. The CDR3 nucleotides are TGTGCCAGCAGCGTGAGGACAGATTTTTACGAGCAGTACTTC. It is translated as CASSVRTDFYEQYF.

This clone was observed once. The rearrangement uses TRBV10-3 and TRBJ2-5; D is perhaps TRBD2 (5 bases). The CDR3 extends over 14 amino acids. V was pared by 11 bases and J by 2 bases, with 18 bases between. CDR1 is ENHRY, CDR2 SYGVKD, per germline. The CDR3 here is CASWSGVLQETQYF. Written as DNA, the CDR3 is TGTGCCTCCTGGAGCGGAGTACTTCAAGAGACCCAGTACTTC.

This chain's CDR3 is CASSLGAFYEQYF. The DNA for the CDR3 is TGTGCCAGCAGCTTAGGAGCCTTCTACGAGCAGTACTTC. J is TRBJ2-7 and V is TRBV11-2; D unresolved. V shed 1 base and J shed 3 bases, with 7 bases lying between them. Per germline, CDR1 SGHAT and CDR2 FQNNGV. The CDR3 runs 13 residues.

J is TRBJ2-1 and V is TRBV29-1; 11 bases map to TRBD1. The V segment lost 4 bases and the J segment 6 bases; nucleotides outside the gene matches: 11. Looked up from germline, CDR1 is SQVTM and CDR2 is ANQGSEA. The CDR3 has 16 residues. CDR3 nucleotide sequence: TGCAGCGTTGTCATAAGGACAGGGGGCCCGGGCAATGAGCAGTTCTTC. Encoded protein: CSVVIRTGGPGNEQFF.

This rearrangement joins TRBV5-1 to TRBJ2-5, with TRBD1 identical over 8 bases. This CDR3 contains 18 residues. The V segment lost 0 bases and the J segment 0 bases; nucleotides outside the gene matches: 10. Per the germline V gene, CDR1 is SGHRS and CDR2 is YFSETQ. The CDR3 DNA reads TGCGCCAGCAGCTTGGAACCCTCAGGGGGCGCGGACCAAGAGACCCAGTACTTC. This gives the protein CASSLEPSGGADQETQYF.

The CDR3 region is CASSPDGLGSPLHF. The CDR3 DNA sequence: TGTGCCAGCAGCCCGGACGGTTTGGGGTCACCCCTCCACTTT. The chain joins TRBV7-9 to TRBJ1-6; no clear D gene. Germline assignment: CDR1 SEHNR and CDR2 FQNEAQ (reference sequence). With 5 bases removed from V and 10 bases from J, the gap between germline ends came to 15 bases. The CDR3 extends over 14 amino acids.

The chain combines TRBV27 with TRBJ2-7, with 7 bases fitting TRBD1. The CDR3 is 12 residues long. After removal of 8 bases from V and 7 bases from J, the junction contained 8 bases not matched to a gene. Per germline, CDR1 MNHEY and CDR2 SMNVEV (reference sequence). CDR3 residues: CASGQASGEQYF. CDR3 sequence (DNA): TGTGCCAGCGGACAGGCCTCTGGGGAGCAGTACTTC.

Only a few counts were recorded for this clone. This chain connects TRBV19 to TRBJ1-1; 9 nucleotides line up with TRBD1. V gave up 4 bases and J gave up 4 bases; unmatched junction bases: 4. Germline V gene data show CDR1 as LNHDA and CDR2 as SQIVND (reference sequence). This CDR3 is 14 amino acids long. In DNA form, the CDR3 reads TGTGCCAGTAGTACCCTGGACAGGGGCACTGAAGCTTTCTTT. This encodes CASSTLDRGTEAFF. Together with reference TRBV19 and TRBJ1-1, the CDR3 gives the full variable domain: DGGITQSPKYLFRKEGQNVTLSCEQNLNHDAMYWYRQDPGQGLRLIYYSQIVNDFQKGDIAEGYSVSREKKESFPLTVTSAQKNPTAFYLCASSTLDRGTEAFFGQGTRLTVV.

This chain connects TRBV15 to TRBJ1-5; D is undetermined. The CDR3 is made up of 13 amino acids. CDR1 is LNHNV, CDR2 YYDKDF, per germline (reference sequence). Trimming stripped 5 bases from V and 7 bases from J, with 12 bases between. The CDR3 DNA sequence: TGTGCCACCAGCCGGGGAAAAGTGCAGCCCCAGCATTTT. This codes for CATSRGKVQPQHF.

The V call is TRBV5-1, the J call TRBJ2-5; D is perhaps TRBD2 (6 bases). Germline loops: CDR1 SGHRS, CDR2 YFSETQ. This CDR3 has 15 amino acids. Trimming pared 2 bases from V and 2 bases from J, leaving 13 bases between. The CDR3 reads CASSFGGLMQETQYF. The CDR3, as DNA: TGCGCCAGCAGCTTTGGGGGACTGATGCAAGAGACCCAGTACTTC.